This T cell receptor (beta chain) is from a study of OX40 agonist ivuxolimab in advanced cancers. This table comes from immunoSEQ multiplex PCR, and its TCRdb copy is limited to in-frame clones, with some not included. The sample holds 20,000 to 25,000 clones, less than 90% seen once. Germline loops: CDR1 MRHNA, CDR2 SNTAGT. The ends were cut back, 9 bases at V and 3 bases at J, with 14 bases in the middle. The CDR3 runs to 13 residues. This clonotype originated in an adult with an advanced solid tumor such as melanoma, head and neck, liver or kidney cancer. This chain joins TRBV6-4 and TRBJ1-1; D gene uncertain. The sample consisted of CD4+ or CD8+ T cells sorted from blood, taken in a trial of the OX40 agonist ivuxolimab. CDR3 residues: CASTQLRDTEAFF. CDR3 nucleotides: TGTGCCAGTACCCAACTTAGGGACACTGAAGCTTTCTTT.